The subject of this entry is one TCR beta chain. The antigen is undetermined. The sample belongs to a study of glioma-infiltrating T cells after dendritic cell vaccination. The wider study: At biweekly intervals, patients got three intradermal dendritic cell vaccine injections.

Findings and limits, study-wide: Complete blood and tumor specimen sets were limited to few patients.

Time point here: after dendritic cell vaccination, including at tumor progression/relapse. Patients had residual fresh-frozen tumor tissue and more than two years of survival data. Here immunoSEQ multiplex PCR was the method, and the copy in TCRdb shows in-frame clones only, minus some. The sample contains about 46,000 clones, roughly 90% of which appear only once. The CDR3 totals 13 residues. Looked up from germline, CDR1 is SGHRS and CDR2 is YFSETQ. V lost 4 bases and J 7 bases, leaving 12 bases between the germline ends. This receptor was identified in a human donor with glioblastoma. The material was blood, obtained after dendritic cell vaccination. The gene calls are TRBV5-1 and TRBJ1-5; possible D gene TRBD1, 6 bases. CDR3 nucleotides: TGCGCCAGCAGCCAGGACAGTAACCAGCCCCAGCATTTT. Encoded protein: CASSQDSNQPQHF.